The clone carrying this T cell receptor beta chain has only a few counts. Its target is unknown. This specimen belongs to a study of spatial heterogeneity in lung cancer. Broader study findings: Mutation tallies in tumors tracked expanded intratumoral alpha and beta TCR counts.

Time point reported: sample taken at primary tumor resection. V lost 10 bases to trimming and J lost 0 bases, with 24 bases between them. The germline V gene encodes CDR1 SNHLY and CDR2 FYNNEI. CDR3 length: 17 residues. TCRdb independently ran MiXCR on the 5' RACE reads; one entry per CDR3 protein. The data show approximately 25,000 distinct CDR3 sequences, with roughly 9% seen just once and roughly 7.4% held by the top ten. The chain links TRBV2 to TRBJ1-2; weak D call: TRBD1 (5 bases). The TCR was taken from a male donor with early-stage non-small cell lung cancer. The starting material was lung tumor tissue, obtained at surgery. The CDR3 protein is CATLGTFLREANYGYTF. CDR3 nucleotides: TGTGCCACCCTCGGGACCTTTTTACGGGAAGCTAACTATGGCTACACCTTC.